The 18 T cell receptor beta chains below come from one sample, sequenced in a study of shared clonotypes between healthy human individuals. Clones were read by immunoSEQ multiplex PCR, and TCRdb kept only the in-frame ones, dropping some. Seen here are 2,500,000 or so clones, approximately 90% observed once, and the top ten hold 0.37%. Sequencing was done on a sample of naive CD4+ T cells from PBMCs. Indicated subset: CD45RA+ positively selected. Receptor source: a man between 18 and 29 years old in good health. Some clones in this sample may be carry-over from other donors' samples.

Concerning this clone: The same CDR3 can be traced to other DNA sequences in this sample. This sequence joins TRBV10-3 and TRBJ2-3, with D uncertain. Germline CDR1 is ENHRY and CDR2 is SYGVKD. CDR3 length: 12 residues. Trimming cost V 4 bases and J 6 bases, with 8 bases left between them. The CDR3 reads CAISGTGDTQYF. For the CDR3, the DNA is TGTGCCATCAGTGGGACCGGTGATACGCAGTATTTT.

This sequence joins TRBV30 and TRBJ2-1; D remains unclear. V shed 0 bases and J shed 2 bases, with 11 bases lying between them. From germline, CDR1 is GTSNPN and CDR2 SVGIG (reference sequence). The CDR3 covers 15 residues. CDR3 nucleotides: TGTGCCTGGAGTGTAGTCTCGGCCGCCTACAATGAGCAGTTCTTC. Translated, it gives CAWSVVSAAYNEQFF.

The J gene is TRBJ1-5, the V gene TRBV5-8; 9 positions agree with TRBD1. CDR1 and CDR2 (germline): SGHTS, YDEGEE. The length of the CDR3 is 14 residues. The V and J ends lost 3 bases and 4 bases, in that order; junction bases with no gene match: 2. In nucleotides, the CDR3 is TGTGCCAGCAGCTACGGGACAGGGAATCAGCCCCAGCATTTT. This encodes CASSYGTGNQPQHF.

V usage is TRBV4-3 and J usage is TRBJ1-4, with D maybe TRBD1 (5 bases). This CDR3 has 17 residues. Trimming took off 1 base at V and 0 bases at J, with 12 bases between the two ends. Looked up from germline, CDR1 is LGHNA and CDR2 is YSLEER. CDR3 DNA: TGCGCCAGCAGCCAAGGGGGACCGACCGCAACTAATGAAAAACTGTTTTTT. This gives the protein CASSQGGPTATNEKLFF.

The chain links TRBV20-1 to TRBJ2-4; a weak D match, TRBD2 (5 bases). There are 11 residues in the CDR3. V lost 7 bases, J lost 2 bases, and 6 bases lay in between. From germline, CDR1 is DFQATT and CDR2 SNEGSKA (reference sequence). CDR3 amino acids: CSGGPKNIQYF. CDR3 in DNA: TGCAGTGGAGGGCCCAAAAACATTCAGTACTTC.

This chain joins TRBV6-4 and TRBJ1-6; D is ambiguous. The CDR3 is 14 residues long. V was trimmed by 4 bases and J by 4 bases, leaving 8 bases between them. From germline, CDR1 is MRHNA and CDR2 SNTAGT. CDR3 DNA: TGTGCCAGCAGTGCAGGCAGATATAATTCACCCCTCCACTTT. Amino acids: CASSAGRYNSPLHF.

This clone has only one observation. V gene TRBV9 combines with J gene TRBJ2-1; D may match TRBD1 or TRBD2 (6 bases each). Germline-derived CDR1 and CDR2 are SGDLS and YYNGEE. CDR3 size: 16 residues. V was clipped by 3 bases and J by 2 bases, with 15 bases between them. The CDR3 nucleotides read TGTGCCAGCAGCGAGAGGGGGGTAGTGACCTACAATGAGCAGTTCTTC. Translation: CASSERGVVTYNEQFF.

As for this clone: The same CDR3 arises from other DNA sequences in this sample as well. V gene TRBV7-8 combines with J gene TRBJ1-5; D unclear. The CDR3 is 13 residues long. CDR1 and CDR2 from the germline V gene are SGHVS and FQNEAQ. Between the trimmed V and J ends, which lost 4 bases and 2 bases, there was a span of 6 bases. The CDR3 reads CASSSTGNQPQHF. The CDR3, as DNA: TGTGCCAGCAGCTCCACAGGCAATCAGCCCCAGCATTTT. The variable domain in full, with the rest retrieved from reference TRBV7-8 and TRBJ1-5, is GAGVSQSPRYKVAKRGQDVALRCDPISGHVSLFWYQQALGQGPEFLTYFQNEAQLDKSGLPSDRFFAERPEGSVSTLKIQRTQQEDSAVYLCASSSTGNQPQHFGDGTRLSIL.

The CDR3 region has the DNA TGTGCCAGCTCACCTTTAGCTAGAGGAGGGAATCAGCCCCAGCATTTT. Its protein is CASSPLARGGNQPQHF. The V and J genes are TRBV18 and TRBJ1-5, with D unclear. This CDR3 is built from 16 residues. V was trimmed by 3 bases and J by 4 bases, leaving 16 bases between them. Germline V gene lookup returns CDR1 KGHSH and CDR2 LQKENI.

On this clone: A junction end diverges from the germline sequence, so it may reflect a read error. This sequence joins TRBV5-1 and TRBJ2-5; D uncertain. The CDR3 spans 15 residues. Germline V gene lookup returns CDR1 SGHRS and CDR2 YFSETQ. The chain's CDR3 is CASSLARPEYGALDF. CDR3 sequence (DNA): TGCGCCAGCAGCTTGGCTCGCCCCGAGTATGGCGCTCTCGACTTC.

The V call is TRBV7-2, the J call TRBJ2-6, with D possibly being TRBD1 (6 bases). The CDR3 loop spans 16 amino acids. V shed 5 bases and J shed 4 bases, with 15 bases lying between them. Per the germline V gene, CDR1 is SGHTA and CDR2 is FQGNSA. CDR3 sequence reads: CASSGRTGTGANVLTF. The CDR3 DNA reads TGTGCCAGCAGCGGGCGAACAGGGACCGGGGCCAACGTCCTGACTTTC. Complete variable domain (other parts from reference TRBV7-2 and TRBJ2-6): GAGVSQSPSNKVTEKGKDVELRCDPISGHTALYWYRQSLGQGLEFLIYFQGNSAPDKSGLPSDRFSAERTGGSVSTLTIQRTQQEDSAVYLCASSGRTGTGANVLTFGAGSRLTVL.

V and J are TRBV5-1 and TRBJ1-2; tentative D call: TRBD1 (5 bases). Germline V gene sequence: CDR1 SGHRS, CDR2 YFSETQ. V was pared by 4 bases and J by 4 bases, with 14 bases between. CDR3 length: 14 residues. CDR3 loop: CASSTGTWTYGYTF. CDR3 DNA sequence: TGCGCCAGCAGCACGGGGACTTGGACCTATGGCTACACCTTC.

The rearrangement joins TRBV6-5 to TRBJ1-1; no clear D. V was pared by 7 bases and J by 1 base, with 7 bases between. CDR1 MNHEY and CDR2 SVGAGI come from the germline V gene. The CDR3 loop spans 12 amino acids. The CDR3 here is CASTAPNTEAFF. In DNA form, the CDR3 reads TGTGCCAGCACCGCCCCGAACACTGAAGCTTTCTTT.

The chain recombines TRBV6-1 with TRBJ2-3; D is ambiguous. Germline V lookup: CDR1 MNHNS, CDR2 SASEGT. V gave up 3 bases and J gave up 3 bases, with 16 bases separating them. This CDR3 region has 16 residues. For the CDR3, the DNA is TGTGCCAGCAGTGAGCGCGGCTGGATGAGGACAGATACGCAGTATTTT. As protein: CASSERGWMRTDTQYF.

About this clone: Within the sample, other DNA sequences also encode this same CDR3. V is TRBV5-1 and J is TRBJ2-1; TRBD1 agrees at 8 bases. This CDR3 has 15 residues. The V gene's germline CDR1 is SGHRS and CDR2 YFSETQ. V lost 1 base to trimming and J lost 3 bases; unmatched junction nucleotides: 3. CDR3 DNA sequence: TGCGCCAGCAGCTTGCAGGGGGCAAACTACAATGAGCAGTTCTTC. It codes for CASSLQGANYNEQFF.

This clone appeared once. The J gene is TRBJ2-7, the V gene TRBV28; 10 bases agree with TRBD2. CDR1 and CDR2 from the germline V gene are MDHEN and SYDVKM. The CDR3 extends over 15 amino acids. V trimming: 8 bases; J trimming: 2 bases; junction bases outside the gene matches: 9. The CDR3 loop is CASGTLLAGAYEQYF. The CDR3, as DNA: TGTGCCAGCGGAACCCTTCTAGCGGGGGCCTACGAGCAGTACTTC.

The V gene is TRBV5-4, the J gene TRBJ2-4; 8 positions match TRBD2. V shed 0 bases, J shed 7 bases, and the junction held 9 bases outside the gene matches. CDR1 is SGHNT, CDR2 YYREEE, per germline (reference sequence). The CDR3 is 16 residues long. CDR3 sequence reads: CASSLGPGGPSNIQYF. CDR3 coding DNA: TGTGCCAGCAGCTTGGGACCGGGAGGGCCCTCGAACATTCAGTACTTC.

This sequence joins TRBV7-3 and TRBJ2-1; 10 bases align to TRBD2. CDR1 is SGHTA and CDR2 is FQGTGA in the germline V gene. This CDR3 is built from 16 residues. Losses at the gene ends were 4 bases for V and 3 bases for J; bases not matched to a gene: 6. In DNA form, the CDR3 reads TGTGCCAGCAGCTCTAGCGGGGGCCTAGGCTACAATGAGCAGTTCTTC. As protein: CASSSSGGLGYNEQFF.